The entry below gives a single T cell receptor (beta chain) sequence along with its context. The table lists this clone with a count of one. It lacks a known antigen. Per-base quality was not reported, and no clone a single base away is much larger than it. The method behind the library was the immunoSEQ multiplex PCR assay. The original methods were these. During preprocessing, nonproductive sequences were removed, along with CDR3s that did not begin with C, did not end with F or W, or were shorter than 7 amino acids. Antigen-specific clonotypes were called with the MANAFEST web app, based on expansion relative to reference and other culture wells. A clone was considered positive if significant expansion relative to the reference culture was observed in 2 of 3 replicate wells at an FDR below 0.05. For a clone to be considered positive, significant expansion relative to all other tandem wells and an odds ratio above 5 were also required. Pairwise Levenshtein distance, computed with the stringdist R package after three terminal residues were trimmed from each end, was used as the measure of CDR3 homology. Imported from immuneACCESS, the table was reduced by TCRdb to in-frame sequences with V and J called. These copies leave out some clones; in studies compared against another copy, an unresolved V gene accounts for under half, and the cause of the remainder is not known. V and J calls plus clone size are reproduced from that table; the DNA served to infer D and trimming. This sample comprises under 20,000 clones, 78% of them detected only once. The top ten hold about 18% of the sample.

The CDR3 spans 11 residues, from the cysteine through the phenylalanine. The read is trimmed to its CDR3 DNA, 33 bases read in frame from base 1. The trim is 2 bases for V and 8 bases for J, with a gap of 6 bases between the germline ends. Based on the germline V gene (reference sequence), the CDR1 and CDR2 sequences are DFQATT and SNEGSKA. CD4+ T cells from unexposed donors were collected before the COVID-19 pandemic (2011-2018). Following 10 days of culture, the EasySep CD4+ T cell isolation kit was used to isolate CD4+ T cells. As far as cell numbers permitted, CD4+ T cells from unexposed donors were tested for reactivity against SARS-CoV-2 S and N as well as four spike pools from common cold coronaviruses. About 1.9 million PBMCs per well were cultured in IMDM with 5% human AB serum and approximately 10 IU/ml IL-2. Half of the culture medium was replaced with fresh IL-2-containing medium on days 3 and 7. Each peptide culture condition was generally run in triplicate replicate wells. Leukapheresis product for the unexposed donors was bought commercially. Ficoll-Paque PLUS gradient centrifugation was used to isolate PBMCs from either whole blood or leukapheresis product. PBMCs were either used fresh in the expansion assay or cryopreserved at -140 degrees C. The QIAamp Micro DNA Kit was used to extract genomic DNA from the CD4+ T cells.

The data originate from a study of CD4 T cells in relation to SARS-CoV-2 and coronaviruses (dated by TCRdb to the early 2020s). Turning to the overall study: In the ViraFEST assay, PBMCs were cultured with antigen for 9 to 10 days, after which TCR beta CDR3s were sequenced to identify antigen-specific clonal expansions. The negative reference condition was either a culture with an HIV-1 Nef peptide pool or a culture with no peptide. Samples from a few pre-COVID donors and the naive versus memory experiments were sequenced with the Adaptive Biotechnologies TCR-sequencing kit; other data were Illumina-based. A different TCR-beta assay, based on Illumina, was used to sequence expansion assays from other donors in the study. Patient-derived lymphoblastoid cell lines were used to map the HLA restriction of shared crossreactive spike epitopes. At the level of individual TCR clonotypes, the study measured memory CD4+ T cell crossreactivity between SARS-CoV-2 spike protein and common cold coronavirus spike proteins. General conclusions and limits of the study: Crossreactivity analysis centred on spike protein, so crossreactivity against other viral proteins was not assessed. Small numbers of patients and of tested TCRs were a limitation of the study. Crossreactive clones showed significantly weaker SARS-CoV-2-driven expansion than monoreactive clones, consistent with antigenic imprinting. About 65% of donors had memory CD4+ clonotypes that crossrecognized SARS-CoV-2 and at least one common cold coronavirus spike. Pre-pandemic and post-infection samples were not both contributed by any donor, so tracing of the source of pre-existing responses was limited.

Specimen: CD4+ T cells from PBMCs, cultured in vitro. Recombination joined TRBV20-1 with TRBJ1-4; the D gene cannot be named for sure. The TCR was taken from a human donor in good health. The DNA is TGCAGTGCTAGATCCGCGGAAAAACTGTTTTTT. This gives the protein CSARSAEKLFF.